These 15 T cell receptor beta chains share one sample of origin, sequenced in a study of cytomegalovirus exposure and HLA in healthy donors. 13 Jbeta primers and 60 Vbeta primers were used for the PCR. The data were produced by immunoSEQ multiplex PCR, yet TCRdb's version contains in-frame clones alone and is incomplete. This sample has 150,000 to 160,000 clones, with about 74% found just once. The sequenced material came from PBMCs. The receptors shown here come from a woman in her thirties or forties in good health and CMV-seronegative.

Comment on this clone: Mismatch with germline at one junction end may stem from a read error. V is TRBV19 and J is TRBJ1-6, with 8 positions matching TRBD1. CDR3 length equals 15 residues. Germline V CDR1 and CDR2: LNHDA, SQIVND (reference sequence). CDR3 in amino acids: CASGIQGAGLAPLHF. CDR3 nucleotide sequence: TGTGCCAGTGGTATTCAGGGGGCTGGCCTTGCACCCCTCCACTTT.

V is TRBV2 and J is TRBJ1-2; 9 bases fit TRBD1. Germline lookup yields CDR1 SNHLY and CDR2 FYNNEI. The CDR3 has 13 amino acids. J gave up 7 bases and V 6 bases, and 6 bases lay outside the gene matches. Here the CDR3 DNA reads TGTGCCAGCAGCCTCAAGACAGGGGGTGGCTACACCTTC. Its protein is CASSLKTGGGYTF. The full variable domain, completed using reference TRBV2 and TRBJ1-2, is EPEVTQTPSHQVTQMGQEVILRCVPISNHLYFYWYRQILGQKVEFLVSFYNNEISEKSEIFDDQFSVERPDGSNFTLKIRSTKLEDSAMYFCASSLKTGGGYTFGSGTRLTVV.

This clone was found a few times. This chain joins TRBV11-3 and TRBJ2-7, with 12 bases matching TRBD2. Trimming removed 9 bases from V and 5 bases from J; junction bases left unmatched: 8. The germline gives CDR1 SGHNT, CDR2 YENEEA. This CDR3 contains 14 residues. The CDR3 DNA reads TGTGCCAGTAGGTGGACTAGCGGGAACAACGAGCAGTACTTC. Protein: CASRWTSGNNEQYF. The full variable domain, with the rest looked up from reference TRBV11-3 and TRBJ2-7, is EAGVVQSPRYKIIEKKQPVAFWCNPISGHNTLYWYLQNLGQGPELLIRYENEEAVDDSQLPKDRFSAERLKGVDSTLKIQPAELGDSAVYLCASRWTSGNNEQYFGPGTRLTVT.

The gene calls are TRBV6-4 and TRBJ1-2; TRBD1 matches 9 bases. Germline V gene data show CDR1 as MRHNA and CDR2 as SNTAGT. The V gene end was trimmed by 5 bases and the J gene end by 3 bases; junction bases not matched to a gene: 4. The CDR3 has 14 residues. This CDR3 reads CASSSGQGDYGYTF. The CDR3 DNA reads TGTGCCAGCAGTTCGGGACAGGGTGACTATGGCTACACCTTC.

CDR3 DNA: TGCGCCAGCAGCACCTTCCGGGACAGGGGGCCCGGGGAGCTGTTTTTT. Translated: CASSTFRDRGPGELFF. The chain is built from TRBV4-1 and TRBJ2-2; 12 nucleotides agree with TRBD1. The CDR3 length is 16 residues. Germline CDR1 is MGHRA and CDR2 is YSYEKL. V was clipped by 5 bases and J by 6 bases; unmatched bases: 7.

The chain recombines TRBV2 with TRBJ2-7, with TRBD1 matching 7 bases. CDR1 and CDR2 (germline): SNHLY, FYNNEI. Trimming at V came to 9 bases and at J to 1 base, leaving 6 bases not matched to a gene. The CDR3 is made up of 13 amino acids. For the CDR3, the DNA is TGTGCCAGAACCGGGACAGATTCCTACGAGCAGTACTTC. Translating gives CARTGTDSYEQYF.

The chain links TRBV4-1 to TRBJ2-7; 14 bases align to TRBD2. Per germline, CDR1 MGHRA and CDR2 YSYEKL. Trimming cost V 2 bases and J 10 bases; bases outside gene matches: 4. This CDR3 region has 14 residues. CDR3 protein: CASSQPGLAGVQYF. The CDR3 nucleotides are TGCGCCAGCAGCCAACCGGGACTAGCGGGGGTTCAGTACTTC.

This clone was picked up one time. CDR3 sequence reads: CASSQESSGNTIYF. In nucleotides, the CDR3 is TGTGCCAGCAGCCAAGAGAGCTCTGGAAACACCATATATTTT. The V call is TRBV2, the J call TRBJ1-3, with unresolved D. CDR3 length equals 14 residues. Per germline, CDR1 SNHLY and CDR2 FYNNEI. V was pared by 6 bases and J by 0 bases, with 9 bases between. Combining the CDR3 with reference TRBV2 and TRBJ1-3 gives the whole variable domain EPEVTQTPSHQVTQMGQEVILRCVPISNHLYFYWYRQILGQKVEFLVSFYNNEISEKSEIFDDQFSVERPDGSNFTLKIRSTKLEDSAMYFCASSQESSGNTIYFGEGSWLTVV.

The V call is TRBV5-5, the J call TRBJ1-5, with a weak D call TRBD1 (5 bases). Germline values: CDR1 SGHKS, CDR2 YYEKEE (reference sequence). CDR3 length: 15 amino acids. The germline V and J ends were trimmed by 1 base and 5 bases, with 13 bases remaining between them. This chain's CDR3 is CASSLPGQTYQPQHF. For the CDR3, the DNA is TGTGCCAGCAGCTTGCCCGGACAAACATATCAGCCCCAGCATTTT. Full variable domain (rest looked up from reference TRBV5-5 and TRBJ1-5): DAGVTQSPTHLIKTRGQQVTLRCSPISGHKSVSWYQQVLGQGPQFIFQYYEKEERGRGNFPDRFSARQFPNYSSELNVNALLLGDSALYLCASSLPGQTYQPQHFGDGTRLSIL.

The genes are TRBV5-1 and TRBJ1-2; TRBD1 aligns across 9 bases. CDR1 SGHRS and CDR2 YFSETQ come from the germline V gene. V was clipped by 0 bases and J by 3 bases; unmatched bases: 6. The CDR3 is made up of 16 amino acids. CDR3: CASSLGRDRVHYGYTF. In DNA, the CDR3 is TGCGCCAGCAGCTTGGGTCGGGACAGGGTACACTATGGCTACACCTTC.

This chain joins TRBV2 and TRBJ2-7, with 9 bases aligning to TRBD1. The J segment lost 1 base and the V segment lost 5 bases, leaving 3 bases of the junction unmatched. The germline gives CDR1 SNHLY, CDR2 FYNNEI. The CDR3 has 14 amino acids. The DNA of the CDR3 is TGTGCCAGCAGTAGGACAGGGGCGTCCTACGAGCAGTACTTC. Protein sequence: CASSRTGASYEQYF.

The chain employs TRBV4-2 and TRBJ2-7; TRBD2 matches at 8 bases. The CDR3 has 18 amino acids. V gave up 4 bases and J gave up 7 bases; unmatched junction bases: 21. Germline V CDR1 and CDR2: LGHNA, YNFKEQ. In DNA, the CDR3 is TGTGCCAGCAGCCTCCAGCCTACTAGCGGAGGGGTCAGGTGGGAGCAGTACTTC. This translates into CASSLQPTSGGVRWEQYF.

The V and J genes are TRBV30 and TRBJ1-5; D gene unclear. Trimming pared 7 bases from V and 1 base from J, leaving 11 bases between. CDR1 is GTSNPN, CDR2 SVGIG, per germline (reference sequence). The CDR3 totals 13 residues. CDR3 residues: CALEVGSNQPQHF. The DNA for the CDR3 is TGTGCCTTGGAGGTGGGAAGCAATCAGCCCCAGCATTTT.

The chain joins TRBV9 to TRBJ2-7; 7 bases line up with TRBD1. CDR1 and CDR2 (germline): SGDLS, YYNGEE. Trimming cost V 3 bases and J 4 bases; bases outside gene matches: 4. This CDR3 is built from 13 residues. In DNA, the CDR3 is TGTGCCAGCAGCGGACTACAGGGGTACGAGCAGTACTTC. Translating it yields CASSGLQGYEQYF.

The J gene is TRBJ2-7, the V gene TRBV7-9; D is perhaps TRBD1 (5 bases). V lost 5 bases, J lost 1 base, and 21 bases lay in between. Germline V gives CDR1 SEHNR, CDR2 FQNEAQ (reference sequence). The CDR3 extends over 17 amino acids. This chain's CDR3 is CASSQLSRAAGSYEQYF. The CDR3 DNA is TGTGCCAGCAGCCAACTCTCCAGGGCCGCTGGTTCCTACGAGCAGTACTTC. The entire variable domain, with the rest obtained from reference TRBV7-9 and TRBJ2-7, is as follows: DTGVSQNPRHKITKRGQNVTFRCDPISEHNRLYWYRQTLGQGPEFLTYFQNEAQLEKSRLLSDRFSAERPKGSFSTLEIQRTEQGDSAMYLCASSQLSRAAGSYEQYFGPGTRLTVT.